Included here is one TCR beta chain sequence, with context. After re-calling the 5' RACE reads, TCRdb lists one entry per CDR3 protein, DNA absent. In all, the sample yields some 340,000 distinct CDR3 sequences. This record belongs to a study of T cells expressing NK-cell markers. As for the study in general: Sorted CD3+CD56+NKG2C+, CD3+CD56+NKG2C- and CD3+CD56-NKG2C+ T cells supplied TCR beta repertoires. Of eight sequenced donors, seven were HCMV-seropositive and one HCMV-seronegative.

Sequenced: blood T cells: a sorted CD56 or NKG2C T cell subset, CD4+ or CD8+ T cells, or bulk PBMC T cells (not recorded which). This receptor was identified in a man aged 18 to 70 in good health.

The CDR3 sequence: CASSLRTSGAPRTQYF. The V and J genes are TRBV7-2 and TRBJ2-5; TCRdb's D call, TRBD2, is unchecked because there is no DNA. The CDR3 is made up of 16 amino acids. Germline V gene data show CDR1 as SGHTA and CDR2 as FQGNSA.